The T cell receptor (beta chain) described here comes from a study of blood T cells in healthy people across ages. The CDR3 has 13 residues. With 3 bases removed from V and 1 base from J, the gap between germline ends came to 6 bases. Then a second PCR, running about 6 to 12 cycles, was carried out with a sample-barcoded 5' primer and a J-beta primer mix. TCRdb itself ran the 5' RACE reads through MiXCR, one entry per CDR3 protein. Among some 1,500,000 distinct CDR3 sequences listed, approximately 43% were seen once. The chain is built from TRBV12-3 or TRBV12-4 and TRBJ1-1; D gene uncertain. This sequence was found in a woman between 18 and 30 years old in good health. The sequenced material came from blood. CDR3 sequence (DNA): TGTGCCAGCAGTTTTTATGGGAACACTGAAGCTTTCTTT. It codes for CASSFYGNTEAFF.